Below are 13 T cell receptor beta chains sequenced from a single sample in a study of immune evolution from preneoplasia to lung adenocarcinoma. Clones were read by immunoSEQ multiplex PCR, and TCRdb kept only the in-frame ones, dropping some. The table lists some 4,300 clones, around 74% of them singletons. The sequenced sample was FFPE lung adenocarcinoma in situ tissue. The receptor set was obtained from a person aged 55 to 79 with lung adenocarcinoma.

The V and J genes are TRBV6-1 and TRBJ2-7, with 8 bases aligning to TRBD1. J gave up 0 bases and V 2 bases, and 6 bases lay outside the gene matches. Germline CDR1 is MNHNS and CDR2 is SASEGT. The CDR3 runs 16 residues. CDR3 protein: CASSEPGQGSSYEQYF. The CDR3 bases are TGTGCCAGCAGTGAACCCGGACAGGGCAGCTCCTACGAGCAGTACTTC.

V usage is TRBV2 and J usage is TRBJ1-1; D gene ambiguous. V was trimmed by 4 bases and J by 7 bases, leaving 19 bases between them. CDR1 and CDR2 (germline): SNHLY, FYNNEI. The CDR3 consists of 15 residues. The CDR3 here is CASSAGDIIPGEAFF. The DNA for the CDR3 is TGTGCCAGCAGTGCGGGAGACATAATTCCCGGTGAAGCTTTCTTT.

The V and J genes are TRBV19 and TRBJ1-5; tentatively, D is TRBD1 (5 bases). The CDR3 runs 14 residues. V was trimmed by 4 bases and J by 7 bases, leaving 14 bases between them. Germline CDR1 is LNHDA and CDR2 is SQIVND (reference sequence). CDR3 in amino acids: CASSKTGPGQPQHF. CDR3 bases: TGTGCCAGTAGTAAAACAGGACCAGGACAGCCCCAGCATTTT.

The rearrangement links TRBV4-3 to TRBJ1-5; D gene ambiguous. CDR3 length: 15 amino acids. Germline CDR1 reads LGHNA; CDR2 reads YSLEER. Trimming shortened V by 0 bases and J by 0 bases, and 6 bases separated the two germline ends. The CDR3: CASSQDRNSNQPQHF. CDR3 coding DNA: TGCGCCAGCAGCCAAGACAGAAATAGCAATCAGCCCCAGCATTTT.

The chain is built from TRBV6-1 and TRBJ2-7; no firm D call. CDR3 length equals 12 residues. Trimming took off 7 bases at V and 0 bases at J, with 7 bases between the two ends. CDR1 and CDR2 (germline): MNHNS, SASEGT. The CDR3 reads CASNGDSYEQYF. In nucleotides, the CDR3 is TGTGCCAGCAATGGGGACTCCTACGAGCAGTACTTC.

The chain has TRBV11-3 and TRBJ2-3, with TRBD2 matching 10 bases. The CDR3 runs to 16 residues. Germline CDR1 and CDR2: SGHNT and YENEEA. J was trimmed by 4 bases and V by 3 bases; bases with no gene match: 7. The CDR3 is CASSLPSGGWADTQYF. The CDR3 DNA reads TGTGCCAGCAGCTTGCCTAGCGGGGGTTGGGCAGATACGCAGTATTTT.

This rearrangement joins TRBV5-4 to TRBJ2-2; TRBD1 might be the D (5 bases). This CDR3 region has 14 residues. Trimming removed 5 bases from V and 4 bases from J, with 12 bases in between. The germline gives CDR1 SGHNT, CDR2 YYREEE (reference sequence). CDR3 in amino acids: CASRPDSATGELFF. The CDR3 DNA is TGTGCCAGCAGACCAGACAGTGCCACCGGGGAGCTGTTTTTT.

The V and J genes are TRBV6-5 and TRBJ2-2, with D perhaps given as TRBD1 or TRBD2 (5 bases each). CDR1 and CDR2 from the germline V gene are MNHEY and SVGAGI. This CDR3 has 15 residues. V shed 6 bases and J shed 1 base, with 12 bases lying between them. CDR3 DNA sequence: TGTGCCAGCAGGCCGGGGCAGAGGAACACCGGGGAGCTGTTTTTT. Its translation: CASRPGQRNTGELFF.

The chain has TRBV18 and TRBJ1-1; D remains ambiguous. Deletions cut 3 bases from V and 4 bases from J, with 12 bases between. There are 14 residues in the CDR3. CDR1 and CDR2 (germline): KGHSH, LQKENI. The CDR3 loop is CASSPRRAGTEAFF. The CDR3, as DNA: TGTGCCAGCTCACCTAGACGGGCGGGCACTGAAGCTTTCTTT.

The chain links TRBV7-3 to TRBJ2-1, with D possibly being TRBD2 (5 bases). Looked up from germline, CDR1 is SGHTA and CDR2 is FQGTGA. The V and J ends lost 6 bases and 0 bases respectively, with 12 bases between them. The CDR3 has 15 residues. The CDR3 is CASSRVRGSYNEQFF. The CDR3 region has the DNA TGTGCCAGCAGTCGAGTCCGGGGCTCCTACAATGAGCAGTTCTTC.

The chain carries TRBV2 and TRBJ1-5; 10 bases fit TRBD1. CDR3 length equals 15 residues. The J segment lost 6 bases and the V segment lost 3 bases, leaving 5 bases of the junction unmatched. CDR1 and CDR2 (germline): SNHLY, FYNNEI. In DNA form, the CDR3 reads TGTGCCAGCAGTGAGGGGACAGGGGAGGTTCAGCCCCAGCATTTT. Residues: CASSEGTGEVQPQHF.

The rearrangement joins TRBV18 to TRBJ1-4; no clear D. CDR1 is KGHSH and CDR2 is LQKENI in the germline V gene. CDR3 length: 15 amino acids. V lost 3 bases to trimming and J lost 3 bases, with 11 bases between them. CDR3 bases: TGTGCCAGCTCACCTCAAGGGTCCTCTAATGAAAAACTGTTTTTT. Protein sequence: CASSPQGSSNEKLFF.

The genes are TRBV7-2 and TRBJ2-7; tentative D call: TRBD1 (6 bases). V was trimmed by 4 bases and J by 3 bases, leaving 16 bases between them. The CDR3 covers 15 residues. CDR1 SGHTA and CDR2 FQGNSA come from the germline V gene. The CDR3 loop reads CASSSAVGTFYEQYF. The CDR3 DNA follows: TGTGCCAGCAGCTCCGCCGTCGGGACATTCTACGAGCAGTACTTC.